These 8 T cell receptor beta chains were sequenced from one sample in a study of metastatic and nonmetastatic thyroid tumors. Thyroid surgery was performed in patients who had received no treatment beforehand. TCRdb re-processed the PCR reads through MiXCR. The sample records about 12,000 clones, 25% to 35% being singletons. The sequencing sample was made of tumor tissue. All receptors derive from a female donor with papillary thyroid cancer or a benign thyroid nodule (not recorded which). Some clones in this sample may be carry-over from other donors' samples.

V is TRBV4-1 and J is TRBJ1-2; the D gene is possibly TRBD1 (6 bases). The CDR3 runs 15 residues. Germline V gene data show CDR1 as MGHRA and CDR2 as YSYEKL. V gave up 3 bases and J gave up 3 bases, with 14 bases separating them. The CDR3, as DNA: TGCGCCAGCAGCCAGGCACAGGGAAACCACTATGGCTACACCTTC. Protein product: CASSQAQGNHYGYTF.

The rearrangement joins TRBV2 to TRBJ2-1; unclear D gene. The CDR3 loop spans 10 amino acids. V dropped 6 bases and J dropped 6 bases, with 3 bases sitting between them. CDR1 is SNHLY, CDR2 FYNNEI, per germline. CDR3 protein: CASRINEQFF. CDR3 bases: TGTGCCAGCAGAATCAATGAGCAGTTCTTC.

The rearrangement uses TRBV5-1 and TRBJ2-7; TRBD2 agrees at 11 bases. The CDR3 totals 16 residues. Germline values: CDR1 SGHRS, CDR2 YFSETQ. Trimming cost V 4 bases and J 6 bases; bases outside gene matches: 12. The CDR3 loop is CASSPDLAGGLAEQYF. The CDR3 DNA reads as TGCGCCAGCAGCCCAGATTTAGCGGGAGGGCTTGCCGAGCAGTACTTC. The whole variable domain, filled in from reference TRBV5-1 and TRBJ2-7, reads KAGVTQTPRYLIKTRGQQVTLSCSPISGHRSVSWYQQTPGQGLQFLFEYFSETQRNKGNFPGRFSGRQFSNSRSEMNVSTLELGDSALYLCASSPDLAGGLAEQYFGPGTRLTVT.

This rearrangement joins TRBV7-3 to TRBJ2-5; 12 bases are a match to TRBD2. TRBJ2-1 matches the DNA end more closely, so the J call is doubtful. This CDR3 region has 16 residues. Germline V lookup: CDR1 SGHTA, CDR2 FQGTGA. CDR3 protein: CASSSWTSGISNEQFF. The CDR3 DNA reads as TGTGCCAGCAGCTCCTGGACTAGCGGGATATCGAATGAGCAGTTCTTC.

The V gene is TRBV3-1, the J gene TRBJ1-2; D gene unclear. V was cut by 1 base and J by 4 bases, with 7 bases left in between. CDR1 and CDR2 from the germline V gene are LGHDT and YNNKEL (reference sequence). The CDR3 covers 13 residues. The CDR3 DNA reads TGTGCCAGCAGCCAAGCAGGAGCCTATGGCTACACCTTC. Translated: CASSQAGAYGYTF.

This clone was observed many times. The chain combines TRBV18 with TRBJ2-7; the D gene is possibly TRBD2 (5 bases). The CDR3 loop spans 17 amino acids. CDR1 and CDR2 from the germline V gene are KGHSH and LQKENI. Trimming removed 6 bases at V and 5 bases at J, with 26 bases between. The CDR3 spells CASSLMRGSGIGDEQYF. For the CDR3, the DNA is TGTGCCAGCTCCCTAATGCGAGGGAGCGGCATTGGGGACGAGCAGTACTTC.

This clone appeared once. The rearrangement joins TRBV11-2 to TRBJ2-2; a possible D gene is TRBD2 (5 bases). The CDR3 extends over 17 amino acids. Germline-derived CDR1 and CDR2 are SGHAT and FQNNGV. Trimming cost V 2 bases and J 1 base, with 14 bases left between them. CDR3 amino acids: CASSLSSWERNTGELFF. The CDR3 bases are TGTGCCAGCAGCTTATCTTCCTGGGAGCGGAACACCGGGGAGCTGTTTTTT.

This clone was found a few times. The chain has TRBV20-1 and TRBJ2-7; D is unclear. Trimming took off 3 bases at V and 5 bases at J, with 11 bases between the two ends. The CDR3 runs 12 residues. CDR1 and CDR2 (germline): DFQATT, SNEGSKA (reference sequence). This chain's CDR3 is CSASKASDEQYF. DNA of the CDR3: TGCAGTGCTAGTAAAGCGTCTGACGAGCAGTACTTC.